Detailed here is one TCR beta chain. What it binds is not known. The data derive from a study of cytomegalovirus exposure and HLA in healthy donors. In the study overall: According to later analysis, the same platform produced the 100 to 150 validation and 600 to 800 first-cohort repertoires. Findings and limits, study-wide: In a later analysis, first-cohort TCR clusters were found to tend to co-occur in the 100 to 150 validation repertoires. The authors listed over 150 TCR beta chains as cytomegalovirus-associated. Rare TCR sequences dominated, though some public TCRs recurred in many donors.

Here immunoSEQ multiplex PCR was the method, and the copy in TCRdb shows in-frame clones only, minus some. The profile covers about 160,000 clones, with 70% to 90% appearing a single time and roughly 3% taken by the ten largest. This CDR3 has 12 residues. CDR1 is MNHEY and CDR2 is SMNVEV in the germline V gene (reference sequence). V lost 2 bases and J lost 6, with 6 bases in between. This TCR was sampled from a man between 18 and 29 years old in good health and CMV-seronegative. Sequenced: PBMCs. This chain uses TRBV27 with TRBJ2-3; perhaps TRBD1 as D (6 bases). The CDR3 coding sequence is TGTGCCAGCAGTTTACAGGGGGATACGCAGTATTTT. Protein product: CASSLQGDTQYF.